This T cell receptor (beta chain) was captured by sequencing in a study of shared clonotypes between healthy human individuals. Study summary: A few men and a couple of women, aged 18 to 49, were donors.

The repertoire was sequenced with immunoSEQ multiplex PCR; TCRdb's copy has only in-frame clones and lacks some. The data contain roughly 400,000 clones, just over 95% of them singletons. V lost 9 bases, J lost 5 bases, and 15 bases lay in between. Germline CDR1 reads ENHRY; CDR2 reads SYGVKD. This CDR3 contains 13 residues. This receptor was identified in a young man in good health. The specimen sequenced was memory CD8+ T cells sorted from blood. Regarding subset: CD45RO+ cells pooled with CCR7-negative TemRA cells. The V and J genes are TRBV10-3 and TRBJ2-3; D call uncertain. CDR3 amino acids: CAISPILGDTQYF. In DNA, the CDR3 is TGTGCCATTTCCCCAATTTTGGGAGATACGCAGTATTTT.